This T cell receptor (beta chain) emerged from a study of tumor and adjacent non-tumor tissue in lung cancer (dated by TCRdb to 2016 to 2018). Regarding the research as a whole: The cohort included more than nine adenocarcinoma, a couple of squamous cell carcinoma and 1 small cell lung cancer patients. Among the approximately 15 patients, ages ranged from roughly 31 to 80 years, some ten were men and 5 were women, and disease was TNM stage I to III. A total of around 130,000,000 productive TCRbeta reads were generated by sequencing, corresponding to an average of about 4.2 million reads per sample. The study compared bulk TCRbeta repertoires from lung tumor tissue and matched distant non-tumor lung tissue of roughly 15 lung cancer patients. Over 25 paired specimens, one tumor and one normal lung sample per patient, were profiled by TCRbeta CDR3 sequencing.

The library came from multiplex PCR. The listed sequencing device is Illumina HiSeq 2500. Following protocols modified from ARM-PCR, the researchers constructed TCRbeta libraries through three rounds of nested PCR with primers (Table S4). Before sequencing, PCR products in the 200-500 bp range were cut out of the gel and cleaned up using the QIAquick gel extraction kit. The original pipeline was this. Trimmomatic was used to clean the reads, FLASH merged the cleaned reads into complete CDR3 sequences, and MiTCR assigned the sequences to V(D)J germline segments. Clonal diversity was calculated as the inverse Simpson's index using VDJtools. A read counted as productive if the sequence was in-frame and lacked a premature stop codon. The public reads were reprocessed in TCRdb via fastp at Q25 and MiXCR, keeping in-frame beta chains. Each record represents a unique CDR3 protein, reported with the most common genes and DNA among its rows. TCRdb, not the original authors, processed these V and J calls. This sample holds around 74,000 distinct CDR3 sequences; approximately 71% were observed only once. The ten biggest clones cover around 12% of the sample.

Study-wide conclusions, independent of this receptor: Because peripheral blood was not sequenced, blood TCRbeta repertoires in the lung cancer patients of the study were not examined. Only about 14 patients were in the cohort, and the authors stated that larger samples and more detailed clinical data are needed. Neither the sequencing platform nor unique molecular identifiers are mentioned in the methods. TCR diversity (inverse Simpson) was significantly higher in tumor than in normal lung tissue (about 400 vs 180, P = 0.0075, Mann-Whitney U test). The top 100 clones made up a significantly larger cumulative share of the repertoire in normal lung than in tumor tissue. Younger patients had significantly higher TCR diversity, and higher tumor TCR diversity was associated with shorter overall and disease-free survival.

Comment on this clonotype: This clone's antigen is unknown. Base quality data are lacking; no much larger clone is found one base away.

RNA was isolated from bulk unsorted tissue, and RNA quality was assessed with a NanoDrop ND-1000 and an Agilent 2100. Donors were newly diagnosed lung cancer patients admitted for thoracic surgery in China between August and November 2014, without prior chemotherapy. Patients with previous radiotherapy or chemotherapy, or with another concurrent cancer, were excluded from the study. Pieces of surgical tissue measuring roughly 1-2.2 cm3 were kept in RNAlater solution and held at -80 degrees C until needed. The germline ends are 15 bases apart after V is trimmed by 0 bases and J by 2 bases. The CDR3 covers 17 residues, taking in both the cysteine and the phenylalanine. The CDR3 DNA has 51 bases and is translated from base 1. As encoded in the germline V gene, CDR1 is MNHEY while CDR2 is SVGAGI.

The sample comprised lung tumor tissue. The sequence derives from a woman in her sixties or seventies with non-small cell lung cancer. The chain couples TRBV6-5 to TRBJ2-3; the D gene is perhaps TRBD1 or TRBD2, each of them matching over 5 bases. The CDR3: CASSYSPPSRDTDTQYF. The DNA is TGTGCCAGCAGTTACTCGCCCCCTAGCAGGGACACAGATACGCAGTATTTT.